The 10 T cell receptor beta chains presented below share a single source sample, sequenced in a study of blood T cells in healthy people across ages. Combining a sample-barcoded 5' primer with a J-beta primer mix, a second PCR ran for 7 to 11 cycles. TCRdb reprocessed the 5' RACE reads via MiXCR and lists one record per CDR3 protein. The data hold hundreds of thousands of distinct CDR3 sequences, with under 45% observed a single time. Sample: blood. The receptors were sampled from a man aged 60 to 75 in good health.

DNA for the CDR3: TGTGCCAGCAGCGGGGGACAGTTTGCCTATGGCTACACCTTC. Translation gives CASSGGQFAYGYTF. The chain uses TRBV9 and TRBJ1-2, with 7 bases matching TRBD1. V trimming: 3 bases; J trimming: 4 bases; junction bases outside the gene matches: 6. The CDR3 covers 14 residues. From germline, CDR1 is SGDLS and CDR2 YYNGEE.

V usage is TRBV9 and J usage is TRBJ2-1; 8 nucleotides line up with TRBD2. CDR3 size: 17 residues. The V gene end was trimmed by 3 bases and the J gene end by 4 bases; junction bases not matched to a gene: 12. Germline lookup yields CDR1 SGDLS and CDR2 YYNGEE. The CDR3 spells CASSGPPGGGPYNEQFF. The DNA of the CDR3 is TGTGCCAGCAGCGGACCCCCGGGAGGGGGGCCTTACAATGAGCAGTTCTTC.

This chain joins TRBV29-1 and TRBJ2-7; perhaps D is TRBD1 or TRBD2 (5 bases each). The CDR3 is 14 residues long. V gave up 6 bases and J gave up 12 bases, with 27 bases separating them. The germline V gene encodes CDR1 SQVTM and CDR2 ANQGSEA. The CDR3 loop is CSVDQPGSRETRYF. Here the CDR3 DNA reads TGCAGCGTAGACCAGCCAGGGAGTAGGGAGACCCGGTACTTC.

This clonotype was counted a few times. This chain links TRBV13 with TRBJ2-3; no clear D. The V gene's germline CDR1 is PRHDT and CDR2 FYEKMQ (reference sequence). The V and J ends lost 5 bases and 9 bases respectively, with 9 bases between them. CDR3 length equals 11 residues. CDR3 nucleotides: TGTGCCAGCAGCAACTTGGGGACGCAGTATTTT. Amino acid sequence: CASSNLGTQYF. Full variable domain (rest looked up from reference TRBV13 and TRBJ2-3): AAGVIQSPRHLIKEKRETATLKCYPIPRHDTVYWYQQGPGQDPQFLISFYEKMQSDKGSIPDRFSAQQFSDYHSELNMSSLELGDSALYFCASSNLGTQYFGPGTRLTVL.

This clonotype was found a few times. The V call is TRBV30, the J call TRBJ2-1, with D unresolved. The CDR3 runs 12 residues. Germline V gene sequence: CDR1 GTSNPN, CDR2 SVGIG (reference sequence). V was pared by 0 bases and J by 10 bases, with 10 bases between. In DNA, the CDR3 is TGTGCCTGGAGTGTGAGATTGGGCGAGCAGTTCTTC. Translation: CAWSVRLGEQFF.

This clonotype turned up a few times. The V call is TRBV15, the J call TRBJ1-6; D gene uncertain. There are 15 residues in the CDR3. V was pared by 4 bases and J by 7 bases, with 14 bases between. Germline V CDR1 and CDR2: LNHNV, YYDKDF (reference sequence). CDR3 nucleotides: TGTGCCACCAGCAATATCCGGACGGGAAATTCACCCCTCCACTTT. Amino acids: CATSNIRTGNSPLHF.

This clonotype was recorded a few times. The rearrangement joins TRBV9 to TRBJ2-1; D is possibly TRBD2 (6 bases). The CDR3 covers 14 residues. CDR1 SGDLS and CDR2 YYNGEE come from the germline V gene. V was shortened by 4 bases and J by 6 bases, with 14 bases between the two germline ends. CDR3 residues: CASSPSVAVNEQFF. CDR3 DNA sequence: TGTGCCAGCAGCCCTTCTGTAGCGGTCAATGAGCAGTTCTTC.

The genes are TRBV24-1 and TRBJ2-5; no clear D gene. The CDR3 extends over 13 amino acids. Deletions cut 2 bases from V and 5 bases from J, with 8 bases between. In germline, CDR1 is KGHDR, CDR2 SFDVKD. Here the CDR3 DNA reads TGTGCCACCAGTGATTCTCTACTCGAGACCCAGTACTTC. Its translation: CATSDSLLETQYF.

This clonotype has more than one count but fewer than ten. The rearrangement joins TRBV11-2 to TRBJ2-4, with D perhaps TRBD1 or TRBD2 (5 bases each). Germline V gene sequence: CDR1 SGHAT, CDR2 FQNNGV. Deletions cut 4 bases from V and 8 bases from J, with 15 bases between. This CDR3 comprises 14 residues. The CDR3 sequence is CASSSPGQGHIQYF. The CDR3 DNA follows: TGTGCCAGCAGCTCCCCCGGCCAGGGACACATTCAGTACTTC.

A remark on this clonotype: Because the CDR3 is missing its conserved closing phenylalanine or tryptophan, this is likely a read error. The V gene is TRBV5-6, the J gene TRBJ1-2, with no clear D. The CDR3 is 14 residues long. Germline V gene data show CDR1 as SGHDT and CDR2 as YYEEEE. Trimming shortened V by 3 bases and J by 1 base, and 10 bases separated the two germline ends. This chain's CDR3 is CASSWGRLNYGYTL. The CDR3 DNA reads as TGTGCCAGCAGCTGGGGTCGGCTTAACTATGGCTACACCTTG.